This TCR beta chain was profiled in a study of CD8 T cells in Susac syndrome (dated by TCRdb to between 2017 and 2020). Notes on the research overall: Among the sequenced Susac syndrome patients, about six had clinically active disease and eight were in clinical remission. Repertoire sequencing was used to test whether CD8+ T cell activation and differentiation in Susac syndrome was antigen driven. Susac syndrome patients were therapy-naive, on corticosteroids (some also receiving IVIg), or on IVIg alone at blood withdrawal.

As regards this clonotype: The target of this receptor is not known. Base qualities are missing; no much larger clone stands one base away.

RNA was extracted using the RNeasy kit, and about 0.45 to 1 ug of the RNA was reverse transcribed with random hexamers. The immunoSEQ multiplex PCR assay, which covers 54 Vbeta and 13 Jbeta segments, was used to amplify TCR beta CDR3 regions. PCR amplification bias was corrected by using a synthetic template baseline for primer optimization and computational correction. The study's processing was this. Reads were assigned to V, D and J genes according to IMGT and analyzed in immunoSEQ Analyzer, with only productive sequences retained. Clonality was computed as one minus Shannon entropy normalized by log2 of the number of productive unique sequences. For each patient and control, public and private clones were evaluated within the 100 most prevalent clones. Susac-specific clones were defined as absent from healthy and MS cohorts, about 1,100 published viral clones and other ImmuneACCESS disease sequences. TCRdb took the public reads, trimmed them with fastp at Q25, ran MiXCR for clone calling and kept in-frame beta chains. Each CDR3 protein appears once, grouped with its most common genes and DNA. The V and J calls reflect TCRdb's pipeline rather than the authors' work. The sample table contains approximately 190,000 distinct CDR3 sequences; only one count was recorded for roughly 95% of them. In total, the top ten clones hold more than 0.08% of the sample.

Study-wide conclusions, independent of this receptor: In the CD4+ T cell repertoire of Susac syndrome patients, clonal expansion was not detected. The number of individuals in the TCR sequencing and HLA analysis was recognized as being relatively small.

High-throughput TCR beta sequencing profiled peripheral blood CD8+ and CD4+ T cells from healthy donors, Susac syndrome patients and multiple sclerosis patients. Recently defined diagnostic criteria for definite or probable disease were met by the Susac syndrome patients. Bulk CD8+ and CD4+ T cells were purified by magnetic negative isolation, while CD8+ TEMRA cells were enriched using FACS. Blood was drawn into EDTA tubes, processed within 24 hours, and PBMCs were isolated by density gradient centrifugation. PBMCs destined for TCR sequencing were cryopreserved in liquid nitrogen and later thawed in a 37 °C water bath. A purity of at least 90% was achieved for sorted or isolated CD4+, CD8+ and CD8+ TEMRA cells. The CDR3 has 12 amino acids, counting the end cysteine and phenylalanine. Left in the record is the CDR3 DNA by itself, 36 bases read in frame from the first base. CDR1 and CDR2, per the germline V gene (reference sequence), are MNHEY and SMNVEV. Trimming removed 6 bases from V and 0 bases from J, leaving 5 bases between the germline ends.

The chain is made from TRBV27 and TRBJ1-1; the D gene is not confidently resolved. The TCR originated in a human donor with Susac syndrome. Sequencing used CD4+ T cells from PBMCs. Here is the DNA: TGTGCCAGCAGGAGATTGAACACTGAAGCTTTCTTT. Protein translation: CASRRLNTEAFF.